This is a list of T cell receptor beta chains from one sample in a study of blood T cell repertoires in COVID-19. Sequencing used immunoSEQ multiplex PCR; TCRdb keeps in-frame clones, though not all of them. The sample lists 200,000 to 250,000 clones; around 87% were seen once. The sequenced sample was PBMCs or T cells enriched from blood (not recorded which). The receptors here all came from a man aged 25-45 years who had been exposed to COVID-19. The CDR3 runs from the conserved cysteine through the conserved F or W. The D gene is left open where the match is weak. Clone size is given for some rows only: seen once, a few or many times, or a class if the clone is expanded.

TRBJ2-7	-	TRBV3-1/TRBV3-2	-	CASSPVPGSYEQYF	TGTGCCAGCAGCCCCGTTCCGGGGTCCTACGAGCAGTACTTC
TRBJ2-1	-	TRBV2	-	CASSPSLYNEQFF	TGTGCCAGCAGTCCTTCCCTATACAATGAGCAGTTCTTC
TRBJ2-2	TRBD2	TRBV6-2/TRBV6-3	-	CASSPSGGAGELFF	TGTGCCAGCAGCCCCTCGGGAGGGGCCGGGGAGCTGTTTTTT
TRBJ2-3	TRBD2	TRBV30	-	CAWKAGGQYTQYF	TGTGCCTGGAAAGCGGGGGGGCAATATACGCAGTATTTT
TRBJ1-2	TRBD1	TRBV10-3	-	CAIRSDTGANYGYTF	TGTGCCATCAGGAGCGATACAGGGGCTAACTATGGCTACACCTTC
TRBJ1-1	-	TRBV18	-	CASSPLLDLNTEAFF	TGTGCCAGCTCACCCTTACTGGACTTAAACACTGAAGCTTTCTTT
TRBJ1-2	-	TRBV5-8	-	CASSSINGDYGYTF	TGTGCCAGCAGCTCCATCAACGGGGACTATGGCTACACCTTC
TRBJ1-4	TRBD1	TRBV30	-	CAWEDRGSEKLFF	TGTGCCTGGGAAGACAGGGGGAGTGAAAAACTGTTTTTT
TRBJ1-4	-	TRBV5-1	-	CASSLAERRKLFF	TGCGCCAGCAGCTTGGCGGAGAGGAGAAAACTGTTTTTT
TRBJ2-1	-	TRBV4-1	-	CASSQVMRVSLNEQFF	TGCGCCAGCAGCCAAGTAATGAGAGTATCCCTCAATGAGCAGTTCTTC
TRBJ2-2	TRBD1	TRBV4-1	-	CASSQRTGLGGELFF	TGCGCCAGCAGCCAACGGACAGGGCTGGGCGGGGAGCTGTTTTTT
TRBJ2-2	-	TRBV6-2/TRBV6-3	once	CASSYSNVGSGNTGELFF	TGTGCCAGCAGTTACTCCAATGTCGGTAGCGGGAACACCGGGGAGCTGTTTTTT
TRBJ2-7	TRBD1	TRBV5-1	-	CASSLQGAGTNEQYF	TGCGCCAGCAGCCTTCAGGGGGCCGGTACGAACGAGCAGTACTTC
TRBJ2-5	TRBD1	TRBV6-5	-	CASSYDGQGAETQYF	TGTGCCAGCAGTTACGACGGACAGGGGGCTGAGACCCAGTACTTC
TRBJ1-1	TRBD1	TRBV5-6	-	CASSRISTGGNTEAFF	TGTGCCAGCAGCCGTATTTCGACAGGGGGGAACACTGAAGCTTTCTTT
TRBJ1-1	TRBD1	TRBV4-1	-	CASSQVGQGAILLAEAFF	TGCGCCAGCAGCCAAGTCGGTCAGGGGGCGATTTTACTCGCTGAAGCTTTCTTT
TRBJ1-2	-	TRBV30	-	CASTGSRGYTF	TGTGCCTCTACAGGGTCTCGTGGCTACACCTTC
TRBJ2-5	TRBD2	TRBV9	-	CASSVAGGQETQYF	TGTGCCAGCAGCGTAGCGGGGGGACAAGAGACCCAGTACTTC
TRBJ1-6	-	TRBV10-2	-	CASSESINSGASYNSPLHF	TGCGCCAGCAGTGAGTCTATAAATTCAGGGGCCTCCTATAATTCACCCCTCCACTTT
TRBJ1-6	-	TRBV6-6	-	CASSYGPGYNSPLHF	TGTGCCAGCAGTTACGGGCCAGGGTATAATTCACCCCTCCACTTT
TRBJ2-7	-	TRBV18	-	CASSPTQGQNEQYF	TGTGCCAGCTCACCAACGCAGGGGCAAAACGAGCAGTACTTC
TRBJ1-3	TRBD1	TRBV7-9	-	CASSPPGQTSGNTIYF	TGTGCCAGCAGCCCACCGGGACAGACCTCTGGAAACACCATATATTTT
TRBJ1-5	TRBD1	TRBV30	-	CAWSVGVYRGLDQPQHF	TGTGCCTGGAGTGTAGGTGTGTACAGGGGCCTTGATCAGCCCCAGCATTTT
TRBJ2-2	TRBD1	TRBV7-9	-	CASSWLRGRNTGELFF	TGTGCCAGCAGCTGGCTTAGGGGGCGGAACACCGGGGAGCTGTTTTTT
TRBJ2-2	-	TRBV18	-	CASSPEVITGELFF	TGTGCCAGCTCACCCGAGGTTATCACCGGGGAGCTGTTTTTT
TRBJ2-7	TRBD1	TRBV27	-	CASSSRDRTYEQYF	TGTGCCAGCAGTTCCCGGGACAGGACCTACGAGCAGTACTTC
TRBJ2-5	-	TRBV4-1	-	CASSQDHREEKETQYF	TGCGCCAGCAGCCAAGACCACAGGGAAGAAAAAGAGACCCAGTACTTC
TRBJ1-2	-	TRBV18	-	CASSPGVYGYTF	TGTGCCAGCTCACCCGGGGTCTATGGCTACACCTTC
TRBJ2-1	-	TRBV5-1	-	CASSITGISYNEQFF	TGCGCCAGCAGCATCACAGGGATATCCTACAATGAGCAGTTCTTC
TRBJ2-7	TRBD2	TRBV5-4	-	CASSLGGGGYSQQYF	TGTGCCAGCAGCTTGGGTGGCGGGGGGTACAGTCAGCAGTACTTC
TRBJ1-3	-	TRBV15	-	CATSRDRQPSGNTIYF	TGTGCCACCAGCAGAGATCGACAGCCCTCTGGAAACACCATATATTTT
TRBJ2-1	-	TRBV6-5	-	CASRDSDSVNEQFF	TGTGCCAGCCGAGACTCCGACTCCGTCAATGAGCAGTTCTTC
TRBJ1-2	-	TRBV5-1	-	CASSLAVDTAYGYTF	TGCGCCAGCAGCTTGGCCGTAGACACCGCGTATGGCTACACCTTC
TRBJ1-6	-	TRBV5-1	-	CASSGDLGSPLHF	TGCGCCAGCAGCGGGGACTTAGGTTCACCCCTCCACTTT
TRBJ2-3	TRBD1	TRBV9	once	CASSPRTGGGTDTQYF	TGTGCCAGCAGCCCCCGGACAGGGGGCGGGACAGATACGCAGTATTTT
TRBJ1-1	-	TRBV7-2	-	CASSLFGKDTEAFF	TGTGCCAGCAGCTTATTCGGGAAGGACACTGAAGCTTTCTTT
TRBJ1-1	-	TRBV21-1	-	CASSNGGQGGRSTEAFF	TGTGCCAGCAGCAACGGAGGCCAGGGAGGTCGGAGCACTGAAGCTTTCTTT
TRBJ2-1	-	TRBV4-1	-	CASSQLRTPYNEQFF	TGCGCCAGCAGCCAACTCAGAACACCCTACAATGAGCAGTTCTTC
TRBJ1-1	-	TRBV12-5	-	CASGTEPGVEAFF	TGTGCTAGTGGTACGGAGCCAGGGGTTGAAGCTTTCTTT
TRBJ1-1	-	TRBV9	-	CASSVGPAVNTEAFF	TGTGCCAGCAGCGTAGGACCCGCGGTGAACACTGAAGCTTTCTTT
TRBJ2-1	-	TRBV4-1	-	CASSQLPRNEQFF	TGCGCCAGCAGCCAACTCCCGCGGAATGAGCAGTTCTTC